A single sample is the source of the 25 T cell receptor beta chains below, sequenced in a study of shared clonotypes between healthy human individuals. Only CD45RO-negative cells positively selected for CCR7 counted as naive CD8 cells, so terminally differentiated effector memory CD45RA+ cells were excluded. Clones were read by immunoSEQ multiplex PCR, and TCRdb kept only the in-frame ones, dropping some. The table includes about 2 million clones, roughly 95% detected once. The sample was naive CD8+ T cells sorted from blood. The receptors derive from a man aged 18 to 29 in good health.

As regards this clone: The same CDR3 also results from other DNA sequences found in this sample. The chain is built from TRBV30 and TRBJ1-3; no firm D call. This CDR3 is built from 13 residues. CDR1 GTSNPN and CDR2 SVGIG come from the germline V gene (reference sequence). The V end lost 0 bases, the J end lost 0 bases, and 3 bases lay between the germline ends. The CDR3 protein is CAWSVDSGNTIYF. The CDR3 bases are TGTGCCTGGAGTGTAGACTCTGGAAACACCATATATTTT.

This clone was seen once. The rearrangement links TRBV6-5 to TRBJ2-1, with D tentatively TRBD2 (6 bases). The CDR3 is 15 residues long. CDR1 and CDR2 (germline): MNHEY, SVGAGI. The V and J ends lost 2 bases and 5 bases respectively, with 13 bases between them. CDR3 in amino acids: CASSYMVPSDNEQFF. CDR3 nucleotide sequence: TGTGCCAGCAGTTACATGGTTCCTAGCGACAATGAGCAGTTCTTC.

V gene TRBV27 combines with J gene TRBJ2-3; TRBD2 matches 11 bases. This CDR3 has 15 amino acids. The V and J ends lost 3 bases and 9 bases, in that order; junction bases with no gene match: 8. In germline, CDR1 is MNHEY, CDR2 SMNVEV (reference sequence). This CDR3 is CASSFVVSGGETQYF. The CDR3 coding sequence is TGTGCCAGCAGTTTCGTGGTTAGCGGGGGGGAGACGCAGTATTTT.

For the CDR3, the DNA is TGTGCCAGCAGCTCCCAGCGGGAGTTGTCAGATACGCAGTATTTT. Translating it yields CASSSQRELSDTQYF. V is TRBV7-9 and J is TRBJ2-3; 8 bases are shared with TRBD2. Germline V lookup: CDR1 SEHNR, CDR2 FQNEAQ (reference sequence). The CDR3 is 15 residues long. V shed 4 bases, J shed 4 bases, and the junction held 7 bases outside the gene matches.

This clone appeared a few times. The chain has TRBV6-6 and TRBJ2-1, with 8 bases matching TRBD2. The germline gives CDR1 MNHNY, CDR2 SVGAGI (reference sequence). The length of the CDR3 is 15 residues. The trim removed 6 bases at V and 6 bases at J, leaving 10 bases unmatched. The CDR3 nucleotides read TGTGCCAGCAGGATTGGTAGCGGGGCAGGCAATGAGCAGTTCTTC. Protein sequence: CASRIGSGAGNEQFF.

The rearrangement uses TRBV4-3 and TRBJ2-5; possible D gene TRBD2, 7 bases. The germline gives CDR1 LGHNA, CDR2 YSLEER. The V and J ends lost 1 base and 0 bases respectively, with 15 bases between them. This CDR3 comprises 17 residues. CDR3 residues: CASSQAVGGAYQETQYF. CDR3 nucleotide sequence: TGCGCCAGCAGCCAAGCTGTTGGGGGGGCGTACCAAGAGACCCAGTACTTC.

The chain combines TRBV5-6 with TRBJ1-3; D call uncertain. Germline V lookup: CDR1 SGHDT, CDR2 YYEEEE. The CDR3 covers 12 residues. Trimming stripped 6 bases from V and 4 bases from J, with 8 bases between. The CDR3 DNA reads as TGTGCCAGCACACGGTCCGGAAACACCATATATTTT. The encoded protein is CASTRSGNTIYF.

This chain uses TRBV2 with TRBJ2-7; either TRBD1 or TRBD2 may fit D (5 bases each). Trimming stripped 5 bases from V and 2 bases from J, with 19 bases between. The germline V gene has CDR1 SNHLY and CDR2 FYNNEI. CDR3 length: 16 residues. The CDR3 loop is CASSYGRGELTYEQYF. Here the CDR3 DNA reads TGTGCCAGCAGTTATGGCCGAGGGGAACTAACCTACGAGCAGTACTTC.

The CDR3: CASSDRGPFSAFF. The CDR3 DNA is TGTGCCAGCAGCGACAGAGGCCCCTTCTCAGCTTTCTTT. V and J are TRBV11-1 and TRBJ1-1, with D tentatively TRBD1 (5 bases). CDR1 is SGHAT, CDR2 FQDESV, per germline (reference sequence). V lost 5 bases, J lost 10 bases, and 17 bases lay in between. The length of the CDR3 is 13 residues. The whole variable domain, filled in from reference TRBV11-1 and TRBJ1-1, reads EAEVAQSPRYKITEKSQAVAFWCDPISGHATLYWYRQILGQGPELLVQFQDESVVDDSQLPKDRFSAERLKGVDSTLKIQPAELGDSAMYLCASSDRGPFSAFFGQGTRLTVV.

The chain combines TRBV27 with TRBJ2-1; 7 nucleotides match TRBD2. Germline V gives CDR1 MNHEY, CDR2 SMNVEV (reference sequence). The CDR3 has 15 residues. With V trimmed by 4 bases and J by 2 bases, 5 bases remained unmatched. DNA for the CDR3: TGTGCCAGCAGTTCCGGGGGGTATACCTACAATGAGCAGTTCTTC. As protein: CASSSGGYTYNEQFF.

This chain links TRBV7-9 with TRBJ2-3; no definite D call. Germline CDR1 and CDR2: SEHNR and FQNEAQ (reference sequence). V gave up 5 bases and J gave up 4 bases, with 25 bases separating them. The CDR3 has 18 residues. The CDR3 bases are TGTGCCAGCAGCCCACCGCCCTCAGAAGCGTCGAGCTCAGATACGCAGTATTTT. The encoded protein is CASSPPPSEASSSDTQYF. Combining the CDR3 with reference TRBV7-9 and TRBJ2-3 gives the whole variable domain DTGVSQNPRHKITKRGQNVTFRCDPISEHNRLYWYRQTLGQGPEFLTYFQNEAQLEKSRLLSDRFSAERPKGSFSTLEIQRTEQGDSAMYLCASSPPPSEASSSDTQYFGPGTRLTVL.

This clone came up once. The rearrangement joins TRBV4-3 to TRBJ2-1; no firm D call. CDR3 length: 15 residues. In germline, CDR1 is LGHNA, CDR2 YSLEER. V was pared by 0 bases and J by 4 bases, with 10 bases between. The CDR3 reads CASSQDRQAYNEQFF. CDR3 bases: TGCGCCAGCAGCCAAGATAGGCAGGCTTACAATGAGCAGTTCTTC.

About this clone itself: Other nucleotide sequences in the sample specify the same CDR3. V usage is TRBV7-9 and J usage is TRBJ1-5, with D perhaps TRBD1 (5 bases). The CDR3 contains 13 residues. V lost 1 base and J lost 6, with 7 bases in between. Per germline, CDR1 SEHNR and CDR2 FQNEAQ (reference sequence). The CDR3 nucleotides are TGTGCCAGCAGCTTAGGGGGGGTTCAGCCCCAGCATTTT. It codes for CASSLGGVQPQHF. The full variable domain, its missing parts supplied by reference TRBV7-9 and TRBJ1-5, is DTGVSQNPRHKITKRGQNVTFRCDPISEHNRLYWYRQTLGQGPEFLTYFQNEAQLEKSRLLSDRFSAERPKGSFSTLEIQRTEQGDSAMYLCASSLGGVQPQHFGDGTRLSIL.

This chain links TRBV9 with TRBJ2-1, with 7 bases aligning to TRBD2. Germline CDR1 reads SGDLS; CDR2 reads YYNGEE. The CDR3 consists of 15 residues. V dropped 5 bases and J dropped 5; count of bases not matched to a gene: 10. CDR3 nucleotide sequence: TGTGCCAGCAGTCCCGCCGGGACTATACACAATGAGCAGTTCTTC. Translating it yields CASSPAGTIHNEQFF.

This chain links TRBV5-6 with TRBJ2-5; 15 nucleotides align to TRBD2. The junction had 4 bases not matched to a gene; V was cut back by 3 bases and J by 1 base. The CDR3 is made up of 17 amino acids. Per germline, CDR1 SGHDT and CDR2 YYEEEE. The CDR3 region is CASSYGLAGGAQETQYF. The CDR3 DNA sequence: TGTGCCAGCAGCTATGGACTAGCGGGAGGGGCCCAAGAGACCCAGTACTTC.

V and J are TRBV5-1 and TRBJ2-7; D is uncertain. The V gene's germline CDR1 is SGHRS and CDR2 YFSETQ. There are 15 residues in the CDR3. The germline V and J ends were trimmed by 5 bases and 2 bases, with 17 bases remaining between them. The DNA of the CDR3 is TGCGCCAGCAGAATTGTTCCGGCTGTTGCCTACGAGCAGTACTTC. This translates into CASRIVPAVAYEQYF.

This clone was seen once. V usage is TRBV9 and J usage is TRBJ2-1, with D unclear. The germline gives CDR1 SGDLS, CDR2 YYNGEE. This CDR3 has 13 amino acids. The ends were cut back, 2 bases at V and 5 bases at J, with 8 bases in the middle. Here the CDR3 reads CASSVPSHNEQFF. The CDR3 region has the DNA TGTGCCAGCAGCGTTCCCAGCCACAATGAGCAGTTCTTC.

Regarding this clone: This same CDR3 is encoded by further DNA sequences in the sample. The V gene is TRBV19, the J gene TRBJ2-7; D may be TRBD2 (6 bases). V lost 3 bases to trimming and J lost 1 base, with 10 bases between them. The CDR3 loop spans 14 amino acids. Germline CDR1 and CDR2: LNHDA and SQIVND (reference sequence). In DNA, the CDR3 is TGTGCCAGTAGTATTGGAGGGCAGTCCTACGAGCAGTACTTC. The encoded protein is CASSIGGQSYEQYF. Complete variable domain (other parts from reference TRBV19 and TRBJ2-7): DGGITQSPKYLFRKEGQNVTLSCEQNLNHDAMYWYRQDPGQGLRLIYYSQIVNDFQKGDIAEGYSVSREKKESFPLTVTSAQKNPTAFYLCASSIGGQSYEQYFGPGTRLTVT.

The chain joins TRBV6-1 to TRBJ1-5, with D perhaps matching TRBD1 (6 bases). V lost 3 bases and J 0 bases, leaving 9 bases between the germline ends. The CDR3 contains 15 residues. In germline, CDR1 is MNHNS, CDR2 SASEGT. This chain's CDR3 is CASSEDRHSNQPQHF. The CDR3 bases are TGTGCCAGCAGTGAGGACAGACATAGCAATCAGCCCCAGCATTTT.

This rearrangement joins TRBV28 to TRBJ2-7; TRBD2 aligns across 7 bases. The germline V gene encodes CDR1 MDHEN and CDR2 SYDVKM. The CDR3 sequence is 15 residues long. V lost 8 bases, J lost 5 bases, and 15 bases stayed unmatched. CDR3 sequence (DNA): TGTGCCAGCGCCGTAAGGGAGGGTCTCGGCCACGAGCAGTACTTC. This encodes CASAVREGLGHEQYF.

The V call is TRBV19, the J call TRBJ2-7; weak D call: TRBD1 (5 bases). Trimming removed 5 bases from V and 4 bases from J, with 12 bases in between. The CDR3 loop spans 13 amino acids. Looked up from germline, CDR1 is LNHDA and CDR2 is SQIVND (reference sequence). CDR3 amino acids: CASSGAQGYEQYF. As DNA, the CDR3 is TGTGCCAGTAGTGGGGCTCAGGGTTACGAGCAGTACTTC.

V and J are TRBV7-9 and TRBJ2-7; D perhaps matches TRBD1 (6 bases). Trimming removed 5 bases at V and 3 bases at J, with 17 bases between. CDR3 length: 15 amino acids. The V gene's germline CDR1 is SEHNR and CDR2 FQNEAQ (reference sequence). The DNA of the CDR3 is TGTGCCAGCAGCCCAAGGGCGACAGGCTACTACGAGCAGTACTTC. Amino acid sequence: CASSPRATGYYEQYF.

With respect to this clone: This same CDR3 is encoded by further DNA sequences in the sample. This CDR3 is CASGGTGGYEQYF. The CDR3 nucleotides are TGTGCCAGCGGCGGGACAGGGGGTTACGAGCAGTACTTC. V is TRBV27 and J is TRBJ2-7; TRBD1 matches 11 bases. Germline V lookup: CDR1 MNHEY, CDR2 SMNVEV (reference sequence). The CDR3 is 13 amino acids. After removal of 8 bases from V and 4 bases from J, the junction contained 4 bases not matched to a gene.

This chain's CDR3 is CASSPLGPTSTNEKLFF. The CDR3, as DNA: TGTGCCAGCAGTCCTCTTGGCCCTACGTCAACTAATGAAAAACTGTTTTTT. The chain recombines TRBV27 with TRBJ1-4; D not certain. Per the germline V gene, CDR1 is MNHEY and CDR2 is SMNVEV (reference sequence). The V end lost 5 bases, the J end lost 0 bases, and 16 bases lay between the germline ends. This CDR3 region has 17 residues.

Concerning this clone: This sample includes further DNA sequences coding for the same CDR3. This chain uses TRBV4-1 with TRBJ2-3, with TRBD2 as a possible D gene (6 bases). V dropped 0 bases and J dropped 1 base, with 11 bases sitting between them. CDR1 and CDR2 (germline): MGHRA, YSYEKL. The CDR3 extends over 16 amino acids. CDR3 coding DNA: TGCGCCAGCAGCCAAGAGGGGCGGGGAGGCACAGATACGCAGTATTTT. Translating it yields CASSQEGRGGTDTQYF.